The clone carrying this T cell receptor beta chain was found a few times. No antigen is known for it. The data derive from a study of cytomegalovirus exposure and HLA in healthy donors. Study summary: Within the Caucasian-associated ancestry cluster were roughly 81% of the approximately 370 genotyped donors. The study, taken as a whole, reports: Association with HLA alleles at 0.05 false discovery rate was found for about 17,000 TCR beta sequences in a later analysis. Rare sequences made up most TCRs, while some public TCRs were found in many donors.

PCR amplification relied on 60 Vbeta primers (plus 13 Jbeta primers). Produced via immunoSEQ multiplex PCR; TCRdb's table is partial and in-frame only. This table holds 100,000 to 150,000 clones, approximately 80% found once. Healthy bone marrow donors made up the cohort. Per germline, CDR1 SGHNT and CDR2 YYREEE (reference sequence). This CDR3 has 16 residues. J lost 0 bases, V lost 4 bases, and 7 bases had no gene match. The receptor's source is a human donor in good health. The sequenced sample was PBMCs. This sequence joins TRBV5-4 and TRBJ1-1; TRBD1 agrees at 9 bases. The CDR3 protein is CASSPGQGRMNTEAFF. In nucleotides, the CDR3 is TGTGCCAGCAGCCCCGGACAGGGGCGGATGAACACTGAAGCTTTCTTT.